These 22 T cell receptor beta chains originate from one sample sequenced in a study of T cell changes during pregnancy in multiple sclerosis. Sequencing was performed with immunoSEQ multiplex PCR; in TCRdb, only in-frame clones are kept and a portion is missing. Of 70,000 to 85,000 clones listed, about 90% were seen once; the top ten hold around 3%. Sample: peripheral blood, taken before pregnancy. All receptors derive from a female donor with multiple sclerosis, enrolled in a pregnancy study.

The gene calls are TRBV4-1 and TRBJ1-2; the match to TRBD1 covers 8 bases. V was pared by 5 bases and J by 8 bases, with 10 bases of the junction left unmatched. This CDR3 is 14 amino acids long. The germline V gene has CDR1 MGHRA and CDR2 YSYEKL. The CDR3 DNA sequence: TGCGCCAGCAGCTTGGACAGGGCATTTGGGGGCTACACCTTC. Residues: CASSLDRAFGGYTF.

The genes are TRBV21-1 and TRBJ1-3; the D call of TRBD1 is as the table states it, not checked on the DNA. TRBV21-1 is a documented pseudogene. The CDR3 runs to 15 residues. The CDR3 DNA reads TGTGCCAGCAGCAGTCACAGGGACTCTGGAAACACCATATATTTT. This encodes CASSSHRDSGNTIYF.

The V and J genes are TRBV18 and TRBJ2-1; 8 nucleotides agree with TRBD2. The germline V gene encodes CDR1 KGHSH and CDR2 LQKENI. V lost 3 bases and J lost 3; bases outside the gene matches: 7. CDR3 length equals 16 residues. CDR3 loop: CASSPVAGMIYNEQFF. The CDR3 coding sequence is TGTGCCAGCTCACCGGTAGCGGGGATGATCTACAATGAGCAGTTCTTC. Filled out from reference TRBV18 and TRBJ2-1, the complete variable domain reads NAGVMQNPRHLVRRRGQEARLRCSPMKGHSHVYWYRQLPEEGLKFMVYLQKENIIDESGMPKERFSAEFPKEGPSILRIQQVVRGDSAAYFCASSPVAGMIYNEQFFGPGTRLTVL.

The rearrangement links TRBV29-1 to TRBJ2-1, with 10 bases fitting TRBD2. This CDR3 has 13 residues. The J segment lost 8 bases and the V segment lost 8 bases, leaving 9 bases of the junction unmatched. Germline loops: CDR1 SQVTM, CDR2 ANQGSEA. The CDR3 coding sequence is TGCAGCCTGGGGTCTAGCGGGAGTTATGAGCAGTTCTTC. It yields the protein CSLGSSGSYEQFF.

This clone was recorded once. The chain is built from TRBV27 and TRBJ1-1; TRBD1 matches at 9 bases. This CDR3 contains 14 residues. The germline CDR1 and CDR2 sequences are MNHEY and SMNVEV (reference sequence). V trimming: 6 bases; J trimming: 6 bases; junction bases outside the gene matches: 8. The CDR3, as DNA: TGTGCCAGCAGACCCCCCGGGACAGGGTCTGAAGCTTTCTTT. Its translation is CASRPPGTGSEAFF.

The chain has TRBV11-2 and TRBJ2-3; D not resolved. The V and J ends lost 1 base and 1 base respectively, with 9 bases between them. Germline CDR1 is SGHAT and CDR2 is FQNNGV. The CDR3 runs to 15 residues. The CDR3 bases are TGTGCCAGCAGCTTAGTGCTAGTCGGCACAGATACGCAGTATTTT. Translating gives CASSLVLVGTDTQYF.

The genes are TRBV7-9 and TRBJ1-1, with TRBD1 as a possible D gene (5 bases). Germline V gene data show CDR1 as SEHNR and CDR2 as FQNEAQ (reference sequence). V was shortened by 5 bases and J by 4 bases, with 11 bases between the two germline ends. This CDR3 has 13 amino acids. The CDR3 DNA reads TGTGCCAGCAGCCCCACTCAGGGCACTGAAGCTTTCTTT. It specifies CASSPTQGTEAFF. The variable domain in full, with the rest retrieved from reference TRBV7-9 and TRBJ1-1, is DTGVSQNPRHKITKRGQNVTFRCDPISEHNRLYWYRQTLGQGPEFLTYFQNEAQLEKSRLLSDRFSAERPKGSFSTLEIQRTEQGDSAMYLCASSPTQGTEAFFGQGTRLTVV.

DNA for the CDR3: TGTGCCAGCAGCCAAGGTGTCCCCAGGGTAGGGACCGGGGAGCTGTTTTTT. Its protein product is CASSQGVPRVGTGELFF. The rearrangement links TRBV4-2 to TRBJ2-2; D is possibly TRBD1 (5 bases). Germline V gene sequence: CDR1 LGHNA, CDR2 YNFKEQ. V dropped 1 base and J dropped 5 bases, with 17 bases sitting between them. The CDR3 contains 17 residues.

The V and J genes are TRBV5-4 and TRBJ2-5, with D tentatively TRBD1 (6 bases). Trimming left V 5 bases short and J 5 bases short, with 13 bases between. CDR3 length equals 13 residues. Germline-derived CDR1 and CDR2 are SGHNT and YYREEE (reference sequence). In nucleotides, the CDR3 is TGTGCCAGCAGTTTACAGGGTGGGGAGACCCAGTACTTC. This sequence encodes CASSLQGGETQYF.

J is TRBJ2-7 and V is TRBV28; tentatively, D is TRBD1 (6 bases). The CDR3 sequence is 15 residues long. Germline V gene sequence: CDR1 MDHEN, CDR2 SYDVKM. The V and J ends lost 5 bases and 4 bases respectively, with 18 bases between them. CDR3 amino acids: CASSPGVSSGYEQYF. In nucleotides, the CDR3 is TGTGCCAGCAGTCCAGGGGTGTCATCTGGGTACGAGCAGTACTTC.

V usage is TRBV11-2 and J usage is TRBJ2-3; TRBD2 agrees at 9 bases. Germline V gene lookup returns CDR1 SGHAT and CDR2 FQNNGV. This CDR3 has 15 amino acids. The V and J ends lost 5 bases and 4 bases, in that order; junction bases with no gene match: 7. CDR3: CASSPFAGGADTQYF. The CDR3 DNA follows: TGTGCCAGCAGCCCCTTTGCGGGGGGGGCAGATACGCAGTATTTT.

The CDR3: CASRAGPTANEKLFF. The CDR3 bases are TGTGCCAGCAGAGCAGGGCCAACGGCTAATGAAAAACTGTTTTTT. The V and J genes are TRBV28 and TRBJ1-4; a possible D gene is TRBD1 (5 bases). The CDR3 is 15 residues long. V dropped 6 bases and J dropped 3 bases, with 14 bases sitting between them. Germline CDR1 and CDR2: MDHEN and SYDVKM. Together with reference TRBV28 and TRBJ1-4, the CDR3 gives the full variable domain: DVKVTQSSRYLVKRTGEKVFLECVQDMDHENMFWYRQDPGLGLRLIYFSYDVKMKEKGDIPEGYSVSREKKERFSLILESASTNQTSMYLCASRAGPTANEKLFFGSGTQLSVL.

The V gene is TRBV19, the J gene TRBJ1-2, with 7 bases matching TRBD1. CDR1 and CDR2 from the germline V gene are LNHDA and SQIVND (reference sequence). The CDR3 spans 13 residues. After removal of 7 bases from V and 4 bases from J, the junction contained 6 bases not matched to a gene. The CDR3 DNA reads TGTGCCAGTACTATGACAGGGATCTATGGCTACACCTTC. This codes for CASTMTGIYGYTF.

The chain combines TRBV27 with TRBJ2-1; TRBD2 matches 13 bases. CDR1 and CDR2 (germline): MNHEY, SMNVEV (reference sequence). The junction had 7 bases not matched to a gene; V was cut back by 8 bases and J by 6 bases. The CDR3 consists of 15 residues. For the CDR3, the DNA is TGTGCCAGCCGATACTGGACTAGCGGGAGCAATGAGCAGTTCTTC. Translating it yields CASRYWTSGSNEQFF.

The chain is built from TRBV5-1 and TRBJ2-5; D might be TRBD2 (6 bases). V shed 4 bases and J shed 5 bases, with 18 bases lying between them. CDR1 and CDR2 (germline): SGHRS, YFSETQ. The CDR3 consists of 15 residues. CDR3 protein: CASSPLTGALETQYF. The CDR3 DNA reads as TGCGCCAGCAGCCCCCTGACGGGAGCCTTGGAGACCCAGTACTTC.

The rearrangement uses TRBV6-6 and TRBJ2-1; TRBD2 matches at 7 bases. J lost 5 bases, V lost 6 bases, and 4 bases had no gene match. Germline V gene sequence: CDR1 MNHNY, CDR2 SVGAGI (reference sequence). The CDR3 covers 13 residues. CDR3 in DNA: TGTGCCAGCAGCCAGGGACTAAACAATGAGCAGTTCTTC. Amino acids: CASSQGLNNEQFF.

The rearrangement joins TRBV5-1 to TRBJ2-7; maybe TRBD1 (5 bases). Germline values: CDR1 SGHRS, CDR2 YFSETQ. The CDR3 is 14 residues long. V was shortened by 0 bases and J by 2 bases, with 9 bases between the two germline ends. The CDR3 here is CASSLAKGTYEQYF. The CDR3 DNA follows: TGCGCCAGCAGCTTGGCCAAGGGGACCTACGAGCAGTACTTC. Variable domain in full (rest from reference TRBV5-1 and TRBJ2-7): KAGVTQTPRYLIKTRGQQVTLSCSPISGHRSVSWYQQTPGQGLQFLFEYFSETQRNKGNFPGRFSGRQFSNSRSEMNVSTLELGDSALYLCASSLAKGTYEQYFGPGTRLTVT.

The chain combines TRBV5-6 with TRBJ2-1, with 7 bases aligning to TRBD2. J lost 4 bases, V lost 1 base, and 8 bases had no gene match. CDR3 length equals 16 residues. Per germline, CDR1 SGHDT and CDR2 YYEEEE. The CDR3 is CASSLRIGLDYNEQFF. Written as DNA, the CDR3 is TGTGCCAGCAGCTTGCGTATAGGACTAGATTACAATGAGCAGTTCTTC. The variable domain in full, completed from reference TRBV5-6 and TRBJ2-1, reads DAGVTQSPTHLIKTRGQQVTLRCSPKSGHDTVSWYQQALGQGPQFIFQYYEEEERQRGNFPDRFSGHQFPNYSSELNVNALLLGDSALYLCASSLRIGLDYNEQFFGPGTRLTVL.

The chain links TRBV27 to TRBJ2-2; perhaps TRBD2 as D (6 bases). Trimming cost V 6 bases and J 3 bases, with 17 bases left between them. Germline V gives CDR1 MNHEY, CDR2 SMNVEV (reference sequence). This CDR3 is built from 16 residues. Written as DNA, the CDR3 is TGTGCCAGCAGCTCCGTCGGCGGGACGGACACCGGGGAGCTGTTTTTT. Translating gives CASSSVGGTDTGELFF.

V and J are TRBV6-4 and TRBJ2-3; the D gene is possibly TRBD2 (5 bases). This CDR3 comprises 15 residues. The germline V and J ends were trimmed by 3 bases and 2 bases, with 12 bases remaining between them. CDR1 and CDR2 (germline): MRHNA, SNTAGT. CDR3 protein: CASSESGVTTDTQYF. In DNA, the CDR3 is TGTGCCAGCAGTGAGAGCGGAGTCACCACAGATACGCAGTATTTT.

This clone was observed a handful of times. The chain is built from TRBV5-1 and TRBJ2-7; possibly TRBD1 for D (5 bases). The CDR3 is made up of 14 amino acids. Germline assignment: CDR1 SGHRS and CDR2 YFSETQ. Trimming removed 0 bases at V and 0 bases at J, with 7 bases between. The CDR3 DNA sequence: TGCGCCAGCAGCTTGGTAGGGGCCTCCTACGAGCAGTACTTC. Protein product: CASSLVGASYEQYF.

This clone was detected only once. This chain links TRBV4-1 with TRBJ2-3, with a possible D match to TRBD1 (5 bases). The CDR3 consists of 15 residues. With 5 bases removed from V and 0 bases from J, the gap between germline ends came to 12 bases. The V gene's germline CDR1 is MGHRA and CDR2 YSYEKL. CDR3 sequence reads: CASSYRQTSTDTQYF. In DNA, the CDR3 is TGCGCCAGCAGCTATCGACAGACTAGCACAGATACGCAGTATTTT.